A single sample is the source of the 21 T cell receptor beta chains below, sequenced in a study of T cells in Graves' hyperthyroidism and ophthalmopathy. Researchers amplified the TCR beta CDR3 regions from RNA transcripts. Using the HTBI primer set, a first-round RT-PCR was run on the TCR CDR3. Each CDR3 protein gets one entry after TCRdb re-called the multiplex PCR reads with MiXCR. The sample has about 270,000 distinct CDR3 sequences, roughly 15% seen once; the top ten hold around 31%. The material sequenced was blood. All receptors derive from a woman aged 45-65 years with Graves' hyperthyroidism that later progressed to Graves' ophthalmopathy.

This clonotype appeared many times. This chain links TRBV6-1 with TRBJ2-7; D is possibly TRBD1 (5 bases). The CDR3 sequence is 13 residues long. In germline, CDR1 is MNHNS, CDR2 SASEGT. The V and J ends lost 6 bases and 7 bases respectively, with 16 bases between them. As DNA, the CDR3 is TGTGCCAGCAGAGCCTTTTTAGGGGTTGAGCAGTACTTC. Translation: CASRAFLGVEQYF.

V and J are TRBV24-1 and TRBJ1-5; D possibly corresponds to TRBD1 (5 bases). The germline CDR1 and CDR2 sequences are KGHDR and SFDVKD. The CDR3 runs 15 residues. The V gene lost 3 bases and the J gene lost 1 base, with 9 bases spanning the gap. CDR3 sequence: CATSDVRDSNQPQHF. The CDR3, as DNA: TGTGCCACCAGTGATGTAAGGGACAGCAATCAGCCCCAGCATTTT.

The rearrangement links TRBV7-9 to TRBJ2-1, with 7 bases fitting TRBD2. This CDR3 has 16 amino acids. CDR1 and CDR2 from the germline V gene are SEHNR and FQNEAQ (reference sequence). J was trimmed by 8 bases and V by 0 bases; bases with no gene match: 10. The CDR3 loop reads CASSLAKRGGWDEQFF. CDR3 in DNA: TGTGCCAGCAGCTTAGCGAAGAGGGGAGGGTGGGATGAGCAGTTCTTC. Full variable domain (remainder filled in from reference TRBV7-9 and TRBJ2-1): DTGVSQNPRHKITKRGQNVTFRCDPISEHNRLYWYRQTLGQGPEFLTYFQNEAQLEKSRLLSDRFSAERPKGSFSTLEIQRTEQGDSAMYLCASSLAKRGGWDEQFFGPGTRLTVL.

This clonotype has ten or more counts. This sequence joins TRBV28 and TRBJ2-7; the D call may be TRBD1 or TRBD2 (5 bases each). The CDR3 consists of 15 residues. From germline, CDR1 is MDHEN and CDR2 SYDVKM. V was trimmed by 3 bases and J by 0 bases, leaving 12 bases between them. The DNA of the CDR3 is TGTGCCAGCAGTTTCCTGGGGGACGGCTCCTACGAGCAGTACTTC. This encodes CASSFLGDGSYEQYF.

This clonotype was counted ten times or more. The chain recombines TRBV28 with TRBJ2-7; D may correspond to TRBD1 or TRBD2 (6 bases each). The CDR3 length is 16 residues. Germline V lookup: CDR1 MDHEN, CDR2 SYDVKM. The germline V and J ends were trimmed by 11 bases and 0 bases, with 23 bases remaining between them. The CDR3 protein is CAAGGLARTLSYEQYF. The DNA for the CDR3 is TGTGCCGCTGGGGGGCTAGCGCGAACCCTCTCCTACGAGCAGTACTTC.

Many counts were recorded for this clonotype. The V call is TRBV30, the J call TRBJ2-7, with 10 nucleotides matching TRBD2. Trimming took 2 bases from V and 3 from J; bases not matched to a gene: 4. The CDR3 length is 14 residues. Germline CDR1 GTSNPN, CDR2 SVGIG (reference sequence). The CDR3 DNA sequence: TGTGCCTGGAGTCCTAGCGGGGGCTACTACGAGCAGTACTTC. Its protein is CAWSPSGGYYEQYF.

This clonotype was counted many times. The chain uses TRBV7-8 and TRBJ2-4; 10 positions match TRBD1. Trimming removed 1 base from V and 4 bases from J; junction bases left unmatched: 7. The CDR3 runs to 17 residues. Per germline, CDR1 SGHVS and CDR2 FQNEAQ. CDR3 DNA: TGTGCCAGCAGCTTAGGGGGGACAGGGGTTAAAAAAAACATTCAGTACTTC. The encoded protein is CASSLGGTGVKKNIQYF.

This clonotype was picked up many times. This chain joins TRBV11-2 and TRBJ2-3; 10 bases fit TRBD2. The CDR3 has 16 amino acids. V was pared by 0 bases and J by 6 bases, with 6 bases of the junction left unmatched. Germline V gene lookup returns CDR1 SGHAT and CDR2 FQNNGV. The DNA for the CDR3 is TGTGCCAGCAGCTTAGATTGGAGGGGACTAGCGGATACGCAGTATTTT. Protein product: CASSLDWRGLADTQYF.

This clonotype was counted a few times. It may be a read error: a sequence one base away is much more abundant. The chain uses TRBV3-1 and TRBJ1-1; D is undetermined. Germline CDR1 is LGHDT and CDR2 is YNNKEL (reference sequence). This CDR3 region has 17 residues. V lost 2 bases, J lost 4 bases, and 20 bases lay in between. The chain's CDR3 is CASSQYPRGAGGTEAFF. In DNA form, the CDR3 reads TGTGCCAGCAGCCAATACCCCCGGGGTGCGGGAGGCACTGAAGCTTTCTTT.

Many counts were recorded for this clonotype. The V call is TRBV12-3 or TRBV12-4, the J call TRBJ2-7; 8 positions match TRBD1. The length of the CDR3 is 13 residues. The V segment lost 2 bases and the J segment 4 bases; nucleotides outside the gene matches: 1. The CDR3 bases are TGTGCCAGCAGTTTAAGACAGGGGTACGAGCAGTACTTC. Translated, it gives CASSLRQGYEQYF.

The chain employs TRBV2 and TRBJ2-1; TRBD2 aligns across 13 bases. The CDR3 is 12 residues long. V lost 7 bases to trimming and J lost 16 bases; unmatched junction nucleotides: 7. CDR1 is SNHLY and CDR2 is FYNNEI in the germline V gene. For the CDR3, the DNA is TGTGCCAGCATCGGGACTAGCGGGAAGGTTTTCTTC. It translates to CASIGTSGKVFF.

The chain carries TRBV4-2 and TRBJ1-6; the D is unclear. This CDR3 is 13 amino acids long. Trimming removed 6 bases from V and 10 bases from J, with 13 bases in between. Germline lookup yields CDR1 LGHNA and CDR2 YNFKEQ. The CDR3 loop is CASRRDTRSPLHF. For the CDR3, the DNA is TGTGCCAGCAGGCGGGATACAAGGTCACCCCTCCACTTT.

This clonotype was recorded at least ten times. The chain uses TRBV12-3 or TRBV12-4 and TRBJ2-1, with D possibly called TRBD1 or TRBD2 (5 bases each). Trimming removed 7 bases from V and 0 bases from J, with 16 bases in between. This CDR3 is 16 amino acids long. The CDR3 loop reads CASKLMGESSYNEQFF. The CDR3 nucleotides read TGTGCCAGCAAACTGATGGGGGAGAGCTCCTACAATGAGCAGTTCTTC.

Ten or more counts support this clonotype. The chain is built from TRBV2 and TRBJ2-7; D remains ambiguous. Germline V gives CDR1 SNHLY, CDR2 FYNNEI. The length of the CDR3 is 13 residues. Between the trimmed V and J ends, which lost 4 bases and 4 bases, there was a span of 11 bases. DNA for the CDR3: TGTGCCAGCAGTGGCCAGGCGCTATACGAGCAGTACTTC. Residues: CASSGQALYEQYF. Looking up the rest from reference TRBV2 and TRBJ2-7 gives the full variable domain: EPEVTQTPSHQVTQMGQEVILRCVPISNHLYFYWYRQILGQKVEFLVSFYNNEISEKSEIFDDQFSVERPDGSNFTLKIRSTKLEDSAMYFCASSGQALYEQYFGPGTRLTVT.

Comment on this clonotype: This sequence may be a read error, since a much larger clone differs from it by one base. This chain links TRBV12-3 or TRBV12-4 with TRBJ2-1; 10 positions agree with TRBD2. The CDR3 is made up of 15 amino acids. The CDR3 DNA follows: TGTGCCAGCAGTTCGGGACTAGCGAATCCTTGGGAGCAGCTCTTC. This codes for CASSSGLANPWEQLF.

This clonotype was seen at least ten times. Mismatch with germline at one junction end may stem from a read error. The genes are TRBV2 and TRBJ2-5; a weak D match, TRBD1 (6 bases). Germline CDR1 reads SNHLY; CDR2 reads FYNNEI. The CDR3 is 11 amino acids. The CDR3 is CASSEGLGTHF. CDR3 DNA sequence: TGTGCCAGCAGTGAAGGACTGGGGACACACTTC.

The table lists this clonotype with a few counts. The chain combines TRBV15 with TRBJ2-2; D remains ambiguous. Trimming left V 0 bases short and J 6 bases short, with 17 bases between. CDR3 size: 17 residues. From germline, CDR1 is LNHNV and CDR2 YYDKDF (reference sequence). The CDR3 region has the DNA TGTGCCACCAGCAGAGATAAGGCGGCCATTGCGTCCGGGGAGCTGTTTTTT. This sequence encodes CATSRDKAAIASGELFF.

This chain uses TRBV6-1 with TRBJ1-4; D remains ambiguous. V gave up 6 bases and J gave up 3 bases, with 5 bases separating them. Looked up from germline, CDR1 is MNHNS and CDR2 is SASEGT. There are 12 residues in the CDR3. The DNA of the CDR3 is TGTGCCAGCAGCTTTTCTAATGAAAAACTGTTTTTT. It encodes CASSFSNEKLFF.

V gene TRBV19 combines with J gene TRBJ1-6; the match to TRBD1 covers 9 bases. The germline gives CDR1 LNHDA, CDR2 SQIVND (reference sequence). V shed 3 bases, J shed 10 bases, and the junction held 1 base outside the gene matches. This CDR3 is 13 amino acids long. The CDR3 here is CASSMDRGSPLHF. The CDR3 DNA reads as TGTGCCAGTAGTATGGACAGGGGATCACCCCTCCACTTT.

This clonotype was observed a single time. One end of the junction fails to match germline, which may point to a read error. The chain links TRBV27 to TRBJ1-2; possible D gene TRBD1, 6 bases. CDR1 MNHEY and CDR2 SMNVEV come from the germline V gene (reference sequence). The CDR3 runs to 15 residues. Here the CDR3 DNA reads TGTGCCAGCAGTTCATTCCCCGTCGGGGGGCATGGCTACGCCTTC. Translating gives CASSSFPVGGHGYAF.

This clonotype appeared a few times. This chain joins TRBV9 and TRBJ2-2, with 11 bases fitting TRBD1. The CDR3 consists of 16 residues. Germline trimming cut 3 bases from V and 5 bases from J; bases unmatched to any gene: 6. The germline CDR1 and CDR2 sequences are SGDLS and YYNGEE. CDR3: CASSDGTGGSTGELFF. CDR3 nucleotide sequence: TGTGCCAGCAGCGACGGGACAGGGGGTTCGACCGGGGAGCTGTTTTTT.